Described below is a single T cell receptor (beta chain) sequence and its context. Authors' methods: The assay estimated nucleated cells by amplifying reference gene primers. The assay was immunoSEQ multiplex PCR, and TCRdb's table has in-frame clones only and misses some. The D gene and trimming were derived from the DNA, and the V and J assignments and clone size from that table. The sample contains roughly 130,000 clones, approximately 87% of which appear only once. The CDR3 contains 17 residues. Germline V gene sequence: CDR1 SEHNR, CDR2 FQNEAQ (reference sequence). V was clipped by 1 base and J by 4 bases; unmatched bases: 6. These data come from a study of blood T cell repertoires in COVID-19. Looking at the study overall: Samples taken during acute and convalescent COVID-19 were collected in the United States, Italy and Spain. The cDNA or gDNA used as material had been derived from T cells, B-cell-depleted T cells, or PBMCs.

Sample: peripheral blood. V usage is TRBV7-9 and J usage is TRBJ2-1, with TRBD2 matching over 11 bases. This receptor was identified in an older woman with acute or convalescent COVID-19. CDR3 bases: TGTGCCAGCAGCTTAGAGACTAGCGGGGTGCTATACAATGAGCAGTTCTTC. Its translation is CASSLETSGVLYNEQFF. Variable domain in full (rest from reference TRBV7-9 and TRBJ2-1): DTGVSQNPRHKITKRGQNVTFRCDPISEHNRLYWYRQTLGQGPEFLTYFQNEAQLEKSRLLSDRFSAERPKGSFSTLEIQRTEQGDSAMYLCASSLETSGVLYNEQFFGPGTRLTVL.